This record concerns one TCR beta chain sequence. The data were obtained in a study of blood T cell repertoires in COVID-19. Turning to the study itself: Sites across the United States, Italy and Spain contributed samples from acute and convalescent COVID-19. T cells, B-cell-depleted T cells, or PBMCs supplied cDNA or gDNA.

In the authors' workflow: Reference gene primer amplification yielded estimated nucleated cell counts. Using immunoSEQ multiplex PCR, the repertoire was profiled, and TCRdb retains in-frame clones only, with some absent. Clone size and the V and J calls come from that table; the DNA yielded D and trimming. The profile covers about 250,000 clones, with around 88% appearing a single time and 1.3% to 1.5% taken by the ten largest. Germline-derived CDR1 and CDR2 are SEHNR and FQNEAQ (reference sequence). V was clipped by 6 bases and J by 9 bases, with 15 bases between them. This CDR3 comprises 13 residues.

Source material: peripheral blood. The gene calls are TRBV7-9 and TRBJ2-1, with D unclear. This clonotype was obtained from a man older than 75 with acute or convalescent COVID-19. The chain's CDR3 is CASRYDTSGEQFF. CDR3 in DNA: TGTGCCAGCAGGTATGATACCTCCGGTGAGCAGTTCTTC.